Listed here are 21 T cell receptor beta chains from one sample, sequenced in a study of cytomegalovirus exposure and HLA in healthy donors. TCRdb's table, derived via immunoSEQ multiplex PCR, lists solely in-frame clones and lacks some. The table has about 330,000 clones, approximately 90% seen once. Sequences were obtained from PBMCs. Every receptor here comes from a woman aged 25 to 39 in good health and CMV-seropositive.

V and J are TRBV4-3 and TRBJ1-1; D is possibly TRBD1 (5 bases). The CDR3 runs to 13 residues. V lost 5 bases and J 5 bases, leaving 12 bases between the germline ends. CDR1 and CDR2 (germline): LGHNA, YSLEER. The CDR3 DNA reads as TGCGCCAGCAGCTGGGGGGGGACGACTGAAGCTTTCTTT. Its protein product is CASSWGGTTEAFF.

To note about this clone: The sample contains more than one DNA sequence encoding this CDR3. The chain links TRBV5-1 to TRBJ1-2; D is undetermined. Per the germline V gene, CDR1 is SGHRS and CDR2 is YFSETQ. There are 13 residues in the CDR3. Trimming pared 0 bases from V and 5 bases from J, leaving 8 bases between. The CDR3 DNA reads as TGCGCCAGCAGCTTGGAGGCAGCGTATGGCTACACCTTC. It translates to CASSLEAAYGYTF.

The sample holds a few counts of this clone. The J gene is TRBJ1-2, the V gene TRBV2; 9 bases match TRBD1. From germline, CDR1 is SNHLY and CDR2 FYNNEI. The CDR3 loop spans 15 amino acids. The V and J ends lost 4 bases and 7 bases, in that order; junction bases with no gene match: 10. Written as DNA, the CDR3 is TGTGCCAGCAGTGGGACTACAGGGGGCATTGCTGGCTACACCTTC. This sequence encodes CASSGTTGGIAGYTF.

The V call is TRBV10-3, the J call TRBJ2-7; 9 positions agree with TRBD1. This CDR3 is built from 15 residues. Per the germline V gene, CDR1 is ENHRY and CDR2 is SYGVKD. V was pared by 8 bases and J by 0 bases, with 8 bases of the junction left unmatched. CDR3 nucleotides: TGTGCCATCGCAACCGGGACAGGGAGCTCCTACGAGCAGTACTTC. Amino acids: CAIATGTGSSYEQYF.

This clone was seen a few times. The chain uses TRBV19 and TRBJ1-1; a weak D match, TRBD1 (5 bases). The CDR3 loop spans 14 amino acids. The germline V and J ends were trimmed by 7 bases and 5 bases, with 17 bases remaining between them. In germline, CDR1 is LNHDA, CDR2 SQIVND (reference sequence). This CDR3 reads CASILPGTQTEAFF. CDR3 nucleotide sequence: TGTGCCAGTATACTTCCCGGGACTCAGACTGAAGCTTTCTTT.

The chain employs TRBV28 and TRBJ2-1, with D tentatively TRBD2 (6 bases). Germline CDR1 is MDHEN and CDR2 is SYDVKM. Trimming removed 6 bases at V and 6 bases at J, with 21 bases between. This CDR3 is built from 16 residues. CDR3 DNA sequence: TGTGCCAGCAGCGATGGGGGACTTTCTAACGTCAATGAGCAGTTCTTC. Residues: CASSDGGLSNVNEQFF.

This chain connects TRBV4-3 to TRBJ1-3, with D perhaps matching TRBD1 (5 bases). The germline CDR1 and CDR2 sequences are LGHNA and YSLEER. The CDR3 runs 15 residues. With 3 bases removed from V and 8 bases from J, the gap between germline ends came to 17 bases. The CDR3 here is CASSQSRVGVDTIYF. The CDR3 nucleotides read TGCGCCAGCAGCCAGTCCAGGGTCGGTGTGGACACCATATATTTT.

The J gene is TRBJ2-7, the V gene TRBV4-1; maybe TRBD1 (6 bases). The CDR3 covers 14 residues. The germline V and J ends were trimmed by 3 bases and 2 bases, with 11 bases remaining between them. From germline, CDR1 is MGHRA and CDR2 YSYEKL. In DNA, the CDR3 is TGCGCCAGCAGCCAGGACAGTGGCCCCTACGAGCAGTACTTC. Translated, it gives CASSQDSGPYEQYF.

In this sample, this clone turned up a few times. The chain is built from TRBV20-1 and TRBJ2-7; no firm D call. There are 9 residues in the CDR3. Trimming took off 6 bases at V and 6 bases at J, with 6 bases between the two ends. Germline CDR1 and CDR2: DFQATT and SNEGSKA (reference sequence). CDR3 loop: CSASFEQYF. The CDR3 DNA follows: TGCAGTGCGAGCTTCGAGCAGTACTTC.

V gene TRBV27 combines with J gene TRBJ2-5; possible D gene TRBD2, 5 bases. The V gene lost 2 bases and the J gene lost 2 bases, with 9 bases spanning the gap. Germline V gene sequence: CDR1 MNHEY, CDR2 SMNVEV (reference sequence). The CDR3 consists of 14 residues. The CDR3: CASSLKTTQETQYF. CDR3 sequence (DNA): TGTGCCAGCAGTTTAAAGACTACGCAAGAGACCCAGTACTTC.

This clone turned up a few times. The CDR3 DNA reads as TGTGCCAGCAGCTCCACACCAAACTACGAGCAGTACTTC. This encodes CASSSTPNYEQYF. This chain uses TRBV7-9 with TRBJ2-7; D remains ambiguous. CDR3 length: 13 amino acids. The V gene's germline CDR1 is SEHNR and CDR2 FQNEAQ (reference sequence). V dropped 4 bases and J dropped 3 bases, with 10 bases sitting between them. The whole variable domain, filled in from reference TRBV7-9 and TRBJ2-7, reads DTGVSQNPRHKITKRGQNVTFRCDPISEHNRLYWYRQTLGQGPEFLTYFQNEAQLEKSRLLSDRFSAERPKGSFSTLEIQRTEQGDSAMYLCASSSTPNYEQYFGPGTRLTVT.

The chain is built from TRBV6-5 and TRBJ2-1, with 8 bases identical to TRBD1. V was clipped by 0 bases and J by 8 bases; unmatched bases: 9. The germline V gene has CDR1 MNHEY and CDR2 SVGAGI. This CDR3 region has 16 residues. DNA of the CDR3: TGTGCCAGCAGTTACTCGAGCGGTGACAGGGGCTATGAGCAGTTCTTC. Translation: CASSYSSGDRGYEQFF.

This rearrangement joins TRBV5-1 to TRBJ2-1, with a tentative D call TRBD1 (5 bases). Per the germline V gene, CDR1 is SGHRS and CDR2 is YFSETQ. The CDR3 contains 15 residues. Trimming left V 0 bases short and J 9 bases short, with 16 bases between. DNA for the CDR3: TGCGCCAGCAGCTTGGAAGGGGTAGGAAAGAGTGAGCAGTTCTTC. Translating it yields CASSLEGVGKSEQFF.

The chain links TRBV19 to TRBJ1-4, with D hard to call. The V gene's germline CDR1 is LNHDA and CDR2 SQIVND (reference sequence). The CDR3 is 15 amino acids. V was cut by 5 bases and J by 10 bases, with 20 bases left in between. The CDR3 DNA is TGTGCCAGTAGTTTTCCCGGGGAGGTAACCGGAAAACTGTTTTTT. Protein: CASSFPGEVTGKLFF. Supplemented by reference TRBV19 and TRBJ1-4, the full variable domain reads DGGITQSPKYLFRKEGQNVTLSCEQNLNHDAMYWYRQDPGQGLRLIYYSQIVNDFQKGDIAEGYSVSREKKESFPLTVTSAQKNPTAFYLCASSFPGEVTGKLFFGSGTQLSVL.

The chain has TRBV11-2 and TRBJ1-1; 10 bases are shared with TRBD1. Germline V gene data show CDR1 as SGHAT and CDR2 as FQNNGV. This CDR3 is built from 14 residues. V dropped 3 bases and J dropped 8; count of bases not matched to a gene: 6. CDR3 DNA: TGTGCCAGCAGCTTTCCCGGGACAGGGGCCGAAGCTTTCTTT. Amino acid sequence: CASSFPGTGAEAFF.

The chain uses TRBV28 and TRBJ1-5; D gene unclear. CDR1 is MDHEN, CDR2 SYDVKM, per germline. This CDR3 is built from 15 residues. The V end lost 1 base, the J end lost 0 bases, and 7 bases lay between the germline ends. The CDR3 is CASSLSSVSNQPQHF. The CDR3 DNA sequence: TGTGCCAGCAGTTTATCATCAGTTAGCAATCAGCCCCAGCATTTT.

The J gene is TRBJ1-1, the V gene TRBV7-6; tentative D call: TRBD1 (6 bases). Germline CDR1 SGHVS, CDR2 FNYEAQ. V was cut by 5 bases and J by 5 bases, with 15 bases left in between. The CDR3 runs to 14 residues. CDR3 sequence (DNA): TGTGCCAGCAGCGCCACCACAGGGCTGACTGAAGCTTTCTTT. This encodes CASSATTGLTEAFF. The variable domain in full, completed from reference TRBV7-6 and TRBJ1-1, reads GAGVSQSPRYKVTKRGQDVALRCDPISGHVSLYWYRQALGQGPEFLTYFNYEAQQDKSGLPNDRFSAERPEGSISTLTIQRTEQRDSAMYRCASSATTGLTEAFFGQGTRLTVV.

V and J are TRBV6-6 and TRBJ2-2; TRBD2 aligns across 9 bases. Trimming at V came to 6 bases and at J to 5 bases, leaving 10 bases not matched to a gene. Germline V gives CDR1 MNHNY, CDR2 SVGAGI (reference sequence). CDR3 length: 16 amino acids. The CDR3 DNA reads as TGTGCCAGCAGGAGTTCGGCGGGGGGGCAGACCGGGGAGCTGTTTTTT. Encoded protein: CASRSSAGGQTGELFF.

The rearrangement uses TRBV7-2 and TRBJ2-7; TRBD1 matches at 11 bases. Germline V lookup: CDR1 SGHTA, CDR2 FQGNSA. CDR3 length: 15 residues. After removal of 3 bases from V and 7 bases from J, the junction contained 8 bases not matched to a gene. The CDR3, as DNA: TGTGCCAGCAGCTTGACCGGACAGGGGGCAAGGGAGCAGTACTTC. As protein: CASSLTGQGAREQYF.

The CDR3 DNA is TGTGCCAGCAGCTTAGATCGAGCGGGGGGAGCAGATACGCAGTATTTT. Translation gives CASSLDRAGGADTQYF. V is TRBV7-2 and J is TRBJ2-3, with 9 bases identical to TRBD2. This CDR3 spans 16 amino acids. Germline V CDR1 and CDR2: SGHTA, FQGNSA. V gave up 1 base and J gave up 4 bases; unmatched junction bases: 6.

This chain connects TRBV7-9 to TRBJ2-7; TRBD2 matches at 11 bases. Germline lookup yields CDR1 SEHNR and CDR2 FQNEAQ (reference sequence). V was pared by 4 bases and J by 6 bases, with 14 bases of the junction left unmatched. The CDR3 runs to 17 residues. The CDR3 here is CASSSPTSGTFSLEQYF. The CDR3 DNA reads as TGTGCCAGCAGCTCCCCGACTAGCGGGACATTCTCTCTCGAGCAGTACTTC. Full variable domain (remainder filled in from reference TRBV7-9 and TRBJ2-7): DTGVSQNPRHKITKRGQNVTFRCDPISEHNRLYWYRQTLGQGPEFLTYFQNEAQLEKSRLLSDRFSAERPKGSFSTLEIQRTEQGDSAMYLCASSSPTSGTFSLEQYFGPGTRLTVT.